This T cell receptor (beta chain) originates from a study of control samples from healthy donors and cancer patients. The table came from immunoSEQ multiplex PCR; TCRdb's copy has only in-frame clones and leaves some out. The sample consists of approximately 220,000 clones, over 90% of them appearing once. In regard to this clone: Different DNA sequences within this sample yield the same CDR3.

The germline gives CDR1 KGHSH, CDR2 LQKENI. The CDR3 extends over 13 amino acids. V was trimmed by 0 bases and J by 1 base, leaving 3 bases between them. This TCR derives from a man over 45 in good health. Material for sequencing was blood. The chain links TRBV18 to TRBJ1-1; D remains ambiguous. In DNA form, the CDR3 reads TGTGCCAGCTCACCACCAGGGAACACTGAAGCTTTCTTT. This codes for CASSPPGNTEAFF.